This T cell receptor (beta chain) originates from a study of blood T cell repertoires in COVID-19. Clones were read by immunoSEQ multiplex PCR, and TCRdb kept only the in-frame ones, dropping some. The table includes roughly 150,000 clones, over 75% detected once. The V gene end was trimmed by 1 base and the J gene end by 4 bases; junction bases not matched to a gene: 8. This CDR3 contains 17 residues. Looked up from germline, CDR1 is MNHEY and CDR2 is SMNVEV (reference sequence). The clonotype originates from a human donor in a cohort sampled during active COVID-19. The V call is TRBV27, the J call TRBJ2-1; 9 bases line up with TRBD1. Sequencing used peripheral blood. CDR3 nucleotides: TGTGCCAGCAGTTTATTGGGGGGGGACAGGGCGTACAATGAGCAGTTCTTC. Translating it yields CASSLLGGDRAYNEQFF.